The 26 T cell receptor beta chains in this list originate from one sample, sequenced in a study of T cells in Graves' hyperthyroidism and ophthalmopathy. RNA transcripts served as the template for amplifying TCR beta CDR3 regions. Primed by the HTBI set, a first-round RT-PCR was run on the TCR CDR3. Each CDR3 protein gets one entry after TCRdb re-called the multiplex PCR reads with MiXCR. The sample yields about 600,000 distinct CDR3 sequences, over 12% seen once. The sequenced sample was blood. Every receptor here comes from a woman aged 18-30 years with Graves' ophthalmopathy.

At least ten counts were recorded for this clonotype. This sequence joins TRBV6-1 and TRBJ2-7; 7 nucleotides align to TRBD1. CDR3 length equals 15 residues. Germline V gives CDR1 MNHNS, CDR2 SASEGT. Trimming removed 5 bases from V and 4 bases from J; junction bases left unmatched: 11. CDR3 sequence: CASSPPGQRQYEQYF. In DNA form, the CDR3 reads TGTGCCAGCAGTCCCCCGGGACAGCGACAATACGAGCAGTACTTC.

In its sample, this clonotype was seen many times. This sequence joins TRBV20-1 and TRBJ2-5, with D possibly matching TRBD2 (6 bases). Germline assignment: CDR1 DFQATT and CDR2 SNEGSKA (reference sequence). This CDR3 region has 14 residues. Trimming shortened V by 5 bases and J by 1 base, and 14 bases separated the two germline ends. The CDR3 bases are TGCAGTGCTTACTCAACCGGGAGCCAAGAGACCCAGTACTTC. Translated, it gives CSAYSTGSQETQYF.

This clonotype was recorded at least ten times. V gene TRBV6-1 combines with J gene TRBJ2-7, with TRBD1 matching over 10 bases. The CDR3 totals 16 residues. Germline assignment: CDR1 MNHNS and CDR2 SASEGT. Trimming at V came to 2 bases and at J to 5 bases, leaving 9 bases not matched to a gene. CDR3 sequence reads: CASSEIRTGGCDEQYF. The CDR3 region has the DNA TGTGCCAGCAGTGAAATCCGGACAGGGGGATGCGACGAGCAGTACTTC.

For this clonotype: A much larger clone lies one base from this, so it may be a read error. V is TRBV3-1 and J is TRBJ2-1, with D maybe TRBD1 (5 bases). The J call is uncertain, as TRBJ2-7 better fits the DNA end. CDR1 is LGHDT and CDR2 is YNNKEL in the germline V gene (reference sequence). The CDR3 spans 15 residues. The CDR3 protein is CASSRGGTSYNEQYF. For the CDR3, the DNA is TGTGCCAGCAGCCGGGGCGGAACCTCCTACAATGAGCAGTACTTC.

This clonotype was counted a few times. V and J are TRBV6-1 and TRBJ2-7, with 9 bases aligning to TRBD1. From germline, CDR1 is MNHNS and CDR2 SASEGT. CDR3 length equals 15 residues. With V trimmed by 4 bases and J by 4 bases, 8 bases remained unmatched. The CDR3 spells CASSAAGTGMYEQYF. Here the CDR3 DNA reads TGTGCCAGCAGTGCCGCCGGGACAGGGATGTACGAGCAGTACTTC.

This clonotype was recorded at least ten times. The rearrangement joins TRBV12-3 or TRBV12-4 to TRBJ1-1; D gene uncertain. Trimming stripped 5 bases from V and 10 bases from J, with 11 bases between. The length of the CDR3 is 11 residues. The CDR3 DNA reads TGTGCCAGCAGTCCGGGATTGGGAGCTTTCTTT. Translating gives CASSPGLGAFF.

This clonotype was detected only a few times. The genes are TRBV7-9 and TRBJ2-2; the D is unclear. Germline V CDR1 and CDR2: SEHNR, FQNEAQ (reference sequence). The CDR3 has 16 amino acids. Trimming removed 6 bases from V and 5 bases from J, with 19 bases in between. The CDR3 loop is CASRSGLRTMTGELFF. CDR3 nucleotide sequence: TGTGCCAGCAGGTCCGGGCTCCGAACAATGACCGGGGAGCTGTTTTTT.

V usage is TRBV20-1 and J usage is TRBJ2-7, with 14 bases identical to TRBD2. Losses at the gene ends were 3 bases for V and 4 bases for J; bases not matched to a gene: 11. The CDR3 sequence is 17 residues long. CDR1 DFQATT and CDR2 SNEGSKA come from the germline V gene (reference sequence). CDR3 region: CSARVGLAGVGLYEQYF. Here the CDR3 DNA reads TGCAGTGCTAGGGTGGGACTAGCGGGAGTGGGGTTGTACGAGCAGTACTTC.

This clonotype was seen many times. The chain employs TRBV7-2 and TRBJ2-2; 13 nucleotides line up with TRBD2. This CDR3 spans 17 amino acids. The V and J ends lost 4 bases and 3 bases, in that order; junction bases with no gene match: 5. Germline V lookup: CDR1 SGHTA, CDR2 FQGNSA. CDR3 sequence: CASSSDGLAGDTGELFF. For the CDR3, the DNA is TGTGCCAGCAGCTCAGACGGACTAGCGGGAGACACCGGGGAGCTGTTTTTT.

This clonotype has ten or more counts. The chain carries TRBV12-3 or TRBV12-4 and TRBJ2-7; 9 positions agree with TRBD1. There are 14 residues in the CDR3. V lost 5 bases to trimming and J lost 4 bases; unmatched junction nucleotides: 6. In nucleotides, the CDR3 is TGTGCCAGCAGTCCCCGGGACAGGGAATACGAGCAGTACTTC. Amino acids: CASSPRDREYEQYF.

This clonotype occurred many times. The chain uses TRBV20-1 and TRBJ2-3; 11 positions agree with TRBD2. The CDR3 contains 18 residues. Germline assignment: CDR1 DFQATT and CDR2 SNEGSKA (reference sequence). Unmatched junction bases numbered 13, after V lost 5 bases and J lost 0 bases. This CDR3 is CSAEPGLADQQSTDTQYF. DNA for the CDR3: TGCAGTGCTGAACCGGGACTAGCGGACCAACAAAGCACAGATACGCAGTATTTT.

A few counts support this clonotype. One end of the junction does not line up with germline, which may come from a read error. The chain links TRBV5-5 to TRBJ1-5; D call uncertain. CDR1 is SGHKS and CDR2 is YYEKEE in the germline V gene (reference sequence). The CDR3 is 15 amino acids. CDR3 DNA: TGTACCAGCAGCTTAGCGGCAGCTAGCAATCAGCCCCAGCATTTT. Encoded protein: CTSSLAAASNQPQHF.

J is TRBJ1-5 and V is TRBV27, with a weak D call TRBD1 (5 bases). CDR1 and CDR2 (germline): MNHEY, SMNVEV (reference sequence). V was clipped by 11 bases and J by 4 bases, with 24 bases between them. CDR3 length equals 16 residues. Written as DNA, the CDR3 is TGTGCCCACGGGACTCCCGACGTGAGGCCAAATCAGCCCCAGCATTTT. Protein: CAHGTPDVRPNQPQHF.

The chain joins TRBV20-1 to TRBJ2-7; a possible D gene is TRBD1 (5 bases). V was shortened by 5 bases and J by 2 bases, with 16 bases between the two germline ends. Germline V gene lookup returns CDR1 DFQATT and CDR2 SNEGSKA (reference sequence). The CDR3 runs to 14 residues. DNA of the CDR3: TGCAGTGCTGCCCCAAGGGGTCAGCCCTACGAGCAGTACGTC. Protein: CSAAPRGQPYEQYV.

The rearrangement joins TRBV7-9 to TRBJ2-6, with D tentatively TRBD1 (5 bases). Germline CDR1 is SEHNR and CDR2 is FQNEAQ (reference sequence). The CDR3 spans 18 residues. Trimming removed 8 bases at V and 1 base at J, with 21 bases between. In DNA, the CDR3 is TGTGCCAGCTCACCCTCCCCTTCAGGGTTTTCTGGGGCCAACGTCCTGACTTTC. Translated: CASSPSPSGFSGANVLTF.

In this sample, this clonotype turned up many times. This chain connects TRBV7-3 to TRBJ2-5, with D maybe TRBD1 (5 bases). The CDR3 is 14 amino acids. The V end lost 5 bases, the J end lost 0 bases, and 10 bases lay between the germline ends. Germline CDR1 is SGHTA and CDR2 is FQGTGA. The CDR3 DNA sequence: TGTGCCAGCAGCCCTGAAGGGGACCAAGAGACCCAGTACTTC. Residues: CASSPEGDQETQYF.

Comment on this clonotype: A much larger clone lies a single base off, so this may be a read error. The CDR3: CAGTLTGGTEAFF. The CDR3 nucleotides read TGTGCCGGCACCCTGACAGGGGGCACTGAAGCTTTCTTT. The V call is TRBV6-1, the J call TRBJ1-1, with TRBD1 matching over 9 bases. Trimming took 11 bases from V and 4 from J; bases not matched to a gene: 8. This CDR3 has 13 amino acids. Per germline, CDR1 MNHNS and CDR2 SASEGT.

This clonotype has a count of ten or more. The CDR3 DNA is TGTGCCAGCAGTTTAGGCGCTAGCGGGAGGGACCTTGCTGGGGCCAACGTCCTGACTTTC. Translated: CASSLGASGRDLAGANVLTF. The rearrangement links TRBV28 to TRBJ2-6; 12 positions agree with TRBD2. The CDR3 runs 20 residues. CDR1 MDHEN and CDR2 SYDVKM come from the germline V gene. V was pared by 2 bases and J by 2 bases, with 10 bases of the junction left unmatched.

There are many counts of this clonotype. The DNA of the CDR3 is TGTGCCAGCAGCCAAGAGATTGGGAATCAGCCCCAGCATTTT. Residues: CASSQEIGNQPQHF. The chain joins TRBV3-1 to TRBJ1-5; D is ambiguous. V lost 0 bases to trimming and J lost 4 bases, with 7 bases between them. The CDR3 runs to 14 residues. Per the germline V gene, CDR1 is LGHDT and CDR2 is YNNKEL (reference sequence).

This clonotype turned up a few times. The chain uses TRBV6-1 and TRBJ1-2; D unresolved. The germline CDR1 and CDR2 sequences are MNHNS and SASEGT. V lost 5 bases and J lost 2, with 9 bases in between. CDR3 length equals 13 residues. CDR3 nucleotides: TGTGCCAGCAGTTATAGGAGGAACTATGGCTACACCTTC. This codes for CASSYRRNYGYTF.

This clonotype was observed a handful of times. The chain couples TRBV18 to TRBJ1-4, with 10 bases fitting TRBD1. Germline loops: CDR1 KGHSH, CDR2 LQKENI. Losses at the gene ends were 6 bases for V and 5 bases for J; bases not matched to a gene: 9. There are 16 residues in the CDR3. CDR3 DNA sequence: TGTGCCAGCTCCTGGGACAGGGGCCTAACAAATGAAAAACTGTTTTTT. This gives the protein CASSWDRGLTNEKLFF.

This clonotype was observed many times. As DNA, the CDR3 is TGTGCCAGCAGTTCAGGACTAGCGGGACCCACAGATACGCAGTATTTT. Translated: CASSSGLAGPTDTQYF. This chain connects TRBV11-3 to TRBJ2-3, with TRBD2 matching over 12 bases. With V trimmed by 6 bases and J by 2 bases, 6 bases remained unmatched. CDR1 and CDR2 (germline): SGHNT, YENEEA. The CDR3 runs 16 residues.

A few counts support this clonotype. V usage is TRBV7-9 and J usage is TRBJ2-2; no firm D call. There are 14 residues in the CDR3. V lost 4 bases to trimming and J lost 8 bases, with 14 bases between them. Germline CDR1 is SEHNR and CDR2 is FQNEAQ (reference sequence). The CDR3 sequence: CASSSGHAMGELFF. For the CDR3, the DNA is TGTGCCAGCAGCTCTGGTCACGCCATGGGGGAGCTGTTTTTT.

The rearrangement joins TRBV7-2 to TRBJ2-5; TRBD2 matches 12 bases. Germline V gene sequence: CDR1 SGHTA, CDR2 FQGNSA. The CDR3 runs to 16 residues. Trimming took 4 bases from V and 0 from J; bases not matched to a gene: 3. CDR3: CASSSRTSGNQETQYF. Here the CDR3 DNA reads TGTGCCAGCAGCTCCCGGACTAGCGGGAACCAAGAGACCCAGTACTTC.

This clonotype has a count of ten or more. V gene TRBV6-1 combines with J gene TRBJ2-1, with 10 bases fitting TRBD2. Unmatched junction bases numbered 2, after V lost 4 bases and J lost 5 bases. Germline V gene data show CDR1 as MNHNS and CDR2 as SASEGT. The CDR3 consists of 14 residues. CDR3 sequence reads: CASSAGTSDNEQFF. The CDR3 DNA reads as TGTGCCAGCAGTGCCGGGACTAGCGACAATGAGCAGTTCTTC.

The J gene is TRBJ2-7, the V gene TRBV27, with TRBD2 matching over 8 bases. The V segment lost 8 bases and the J segment 9 bases; nucleotides outside the gene matches: 21. This CDR3 comprises 16 residues. CDR1 is MNHEY and CDR2 is SMNVEV in the germline V gene (reference sequence). CDR3 amino acids: CASFGGAPGLEFGQYF. CDR3 sequence (DNA): TGTGCCAGCTTTGGGGGGGCCCCGGGACTAGAATTCGGGCAGTACTTC.